This T cell receptor beta chain was captured by sequencing in a study of T cell responses to AZD1222 COVID-19 vaccine. General study results and limits: Clonal diversity may have been underestimated in mostly white British donors.

The CDR3 length is 15 residues. Germline lookup yields CDR1 SGHVS and CDR2 FNYEAQ. The trim removed 4 bases at V and 5 bases at J, leaving 6 bases unmatched. Pooled in the analysis were second doses at about 4 or about 12 weeks. Measured with immunoSEQ multiplex PCR; TCRdb has only the in-frame clones, and not every one. This table holds 120,000 or so clones, approximately 80% found once. Points on this clone: The antigen is not known.

Sequenced here: peripheral blood, sampled 28 days after the second AZD1222 dose. The clonotype originates from an adult who received the AZD1222 COVID-19 vaccine. V is TRBV7-6 and J is TRBJ2-1; 9 nucleotides line up with TRBD2. This CDR3 reads CASSSLAGWDNEQFF. The CDR3, as DNA: TGTGCCAGCAGCTCGCTAGCGGGGTGGGACAATGAGCAGTTCTTC.